This T cell receptor (beta chain) comes out of a study of siplizumab effects on memory and regulatory T cells. Some clones are missing from TCRdb's copy, which holds only in-frame ones; the method was immunoSEQ multiplex PCR. The table has 85,000 to 95,000 clones, 94% seen once. Trimming cost V 5 bases and J 9 bases, with 20 bases left between them. The germline gives CDR1 LNHDA, CDR2 SQIVND (reference sequence). CDR3 length: 15 residues. Points from the study as a whole: Greater diversity than memory cells seemed evident in naive T cells, which also appeared to be major alloresponse contributors.

A word on this clone: Its target is unknown.

This chain joins TRBV19 and TRBJ1-5, with D possibly matching TRBD1 (5 bases). The TCR comes from a human donor in good health. The sequencing sample was made of non-Treg CD4+ T cells sorted from blood. CDR3 loop: CASSGGLSRVGPQHF. The CDR3 DNA reads TGTGCCAGTAGTGGGGGACTGAGTCGGGTAGGGCCCCAGCATTTT.